The T cell receptor (beta chain) under discussion was sequenced for a study of PD-1 blockade in mismatch repair-deficient tumors. The table lists this clone with a count of one. The protocol was immunoSEQ multiplex PCR, while the TCRdb copy is restricted to in-frame clones and leaves out a portion. The table shows about 120,000 clones, with almost 90% occurring only once. All patients were mismatch repair deficient, assessed by either PCR or immunohistochemistry. The sequence was obtained from an adult with mismatch repair-deficient cancer. The sample was peripheral blood, taken roughly 67 weeks after starting pembrolizumab.

CDR3 DNA sequence: TGCGCCAGCAGCTTAACGGTCGTACAGGGGAACATTCAGTACTTC. This gives the protein CASSLTVVQGNIQYF. The genes are TRBV5-1 and TRBJ2-4, with 7 nucleotides matching TRBD1. Trimming took 2 bases from V and 7 from J; bases not matched to a gene: 9. CDR1 is SGHRS, CDR2 YFSETQ, per germline. The CDR3 runs to 15 residues.